One sample yielded the 22 T cell receptor beta chains listed below, sequenced in a study of CD4 T cells in relation to SARS-CoV-2 and coronaviruses. Produced via immunoSEQ multiplex PCR; TCRdb's table is partial and in-frame only. The repertoire has around 16,000 clones, over 65% of them found once; the top ten carry roughly a tenth. CD4+ T cells from unexposed donors were obtained before the COVID-19 pandemic (2011-2018). CD4+ T cells were isolated from the cells after nine to eleven days of culture. Their antigens are not known. The material sequenced was CD4+ T cells from PBMCs, cultured in vitro. The receptors were sampled from a human donor in good health.

The rearrangement links TRBV5-1 to TRBJ1-2, with D possibly being TRBD1 (6 bases). The germline V gene has CDR1 SGHRS and CDR2 YFSETQ. CDR3 length: 14 amino acids. V shed 4 bases and J shed 7 bases, with 17 bases lying between them. CDR3 region: CASSLGGGGGGYTF. The CDR3 DNA sequence: TGCGCCAGCAGCCTTGGTGGGGGGGGCGGTGGCTACACCTTC.

The V call is TRBV5-1, the J call TRBJ2-7; D may be TRBD1 or TRBD2 (5 bases each). CDR1 is SGHRS, CDR2 YFSETQ, per germline. Deletions cut 2 bases from V and 6 bases from J, with 21 bases between. This CDR3 is 16 amino acids long. The CDR3 region is CASSFASGTQSGEQYF. As DNA, the CDR3 is TGCGCCAGCAGCTTCGCATCCGGGACCCAGAGTGGCGAGCAGTACTTC. The full variable domain, rest sourced from reference TRBV5-1 and TRBJ2-7, is KAGVTQTPRYLIKTRGQQVTLSCSPISGHRSVSWYQQTPGQGLQFLFEYFSETQRNKGNFPGRFSGRQFSNSRSEMNVSTLELGDSALYLCASSFASGTQSGEQYFGPGTRLTVT.

Turning to this clone: One end of the junction is discordant with germline, which a read error may explain. The V gene is TRBV27, the J gene TRBJ2-1, with TRBD2 matching over 11 bases. From germline, CDR1 is MNHEY and CDR2 SMNVEV (reference sequence). The CDR3 totals 13 residues. CDR3 sequence reads: CASSLILGLAVVF. CDR3 nucleotides: TGTGCCAGCAGTTTAATATTGGGACTAGCGGTGGTCTTC.

The rearrangement uses TRBV27 and TRBJ1-1; tentatively, D is TRBD1 (6 bases). The CDR3 length is 13 residues. Germline V lookup: CDR1 MNHEY, CDR2 SMNVEV (reference sequence). V shed 1 base and J shed 4 bases, with 7 bases lying between them. The CDR3 nucleotides are TGTGCCAGCAGTTTATTCAGGGGCACTGAAGCTTTCTTT. Translation gives CASSLFRGTEAFF.

In DNA, the CDR3 is TGTGCCATAGCGGTGGGGGGCAATGAGCAGTTCTTC. It yields the protein CAIAVGGNEQFF. This sequence joins TRBV10-3 and TRBJ2-1, with D tentatively TRBD2 (6 bases). CDR1 and CDR2 (germline): ENHRY, SYGVKD. Between the trimmed V and J ends, which lost 9 bases and 6 bases, there was a span of 12 bases. The CDR3 spans 12 residues.

This clone was recorded once. This rearrangement joins TRBV11-2 to TRBJ2-3; D perhaps matches TRBD2 (5 bases). Germline loops: CDR1 SGHAT, CDR2 FQNNGV. CDR3 length: 13 residues. With 6 bases removed from V and 5 bases from J, the gap between germline ends came to 12 bases. Written as DNA, the CDR3 is TGTGCCAGCAGGAGGGAGCACATAGATACGCAGTATTTT. Its protein is CASRREHIDTQYF.

V usage is TRBV9 and J usage is TRBJ2-3; D perhaps matches TRBD2 (6 bases). CDR3 length: 17 residues. Germline V CDR1 and CDR2: SGDLS, YYNGEE. Trimming took off 0 bases at V and 2 bases at J, with 16 bases between the two ends. CDR3 in DNA: TGTGCCAGCAGCGTAGGGGCGGGATTAATTAACACAGATACGCAGTATTTT. Protein product: CASSVGAGLINTDTQYF.

V gene TRBV28 combines with J gene TRBJ2-5; tentatively, D is TRBD1 (6 bases). The V end lost 11 bases, the J end lost 3 bases, and 16 bases lay between the germline ends. The CDR3 loop spans 13 amino acids. Germline V gene sequence: CDR1 MDHEN, CDR2 SYDVKM. The CDR3 DNA reads as TGTGCCGGCGTTCGGGCAGGGGAAGAGACCCAGTACTTC. Protein sequence: CAGVRAGEETQYF.

The table lists this clone with a few counts. The chain links TRBV28 to TRBJ2-2; D assignment may be TRBD1 or TRBD2 (5 bases each). CDR1 and CDR2 from the germline V gene are MDHEN and SYDVKM. V was cut by 9 bases and J by 4 bases, with 12 bases left in between. This CDR3 contains 13 residues. The CDR3 sequence is CASGGGGTGELFF. The DNA for the CDR3 is TGTGCCAGTGGGGGTGGGGGCACCGGGGAGCTGTTTTTT.

This chain uses TRBV7-3 with TRBJ2-3; no clear D. CDR1 and CDR2 (germline): SGHTA, FQGTGA. This CDR3 is built from 14 residues. V gave up 2 bases and J gave up 3 bases, with 9 bases separating them. CDR3 loop: CASSLSPVTDTQYF. DNA of the CDR3: TGTGCCAGCAGCTTATCCCCGGTAACAGATACGCAGTATTTT.

The chain joins TRBV9 to TRBJ2-7; TRBD2 matches at 10 bases. The CDR3 loop spans 13 amino acids. CDR1 is SGDLS, CDR2 YYNGEE, per germline. With V trimmed by 4 bases and J by 6 bases, 4 bases remained unmatched. CDR3 in amino acids: CASSPSGRAEQYF. The CDR3 DNA reads as TGTGCCAGCAGCCCTAGCGGGAGAGCCGAGCAGTACTTC. The entire variable domain, with the rest obtained from reference TRBV9 and TRBJ2-7, is as follows: DSGVTQTPKHLITATGQRVTLRCSPRSGDLSVYWYQQSLDQGLQFLIQYYNGEERAKGNILERFSAQQFPDLHSELNLSSLELGDSALYFCASSPSGRAEQYFGPGTRLTVT.

The chain couples TRBV4-2 to TRBJ1-3; D remains ambiguous. The germline gives CDR1 LGHNA, CDR2 YNFKEQ. The CDR3 runs 18 residues. V lost 6 bases to trimming and J lost 0 bases, with 21 bases between them. CDR3 sequence (DNA): TGTGCCAGCAGACTTATCGATGGGGAAAACTACTCTGGAAACACCATATATTTT. Its protein is CASRLIDGENYSGNTIYF.

This chain connects TRBV6-5 to TRBJ1-1; tentative D call: TRBD1 (5 bases). The V and J ends lost 8 bases and 0 bases respectively, with 16 bases between them. The CDR3 has 15 residues. Germline loops: CDR1 MNHEY, CDR2 SVGAGI. The CDR3 DNA reads TGTGCCAGCCAAGGGGCCGGGGCCATGAACACTGAAGCTTTCTTT. Residues: CASQGAGAMNTEAFF.

V gene TRBV7-9 combines with J gene TRBJ2-7; D not certain. Germline V gene data show CDR1 as SEHNR and CDR2 as FQNEAQ (reference sequence). There are 12 residues in the CDR3. V gave up 7 bases and J gave up 3 bases, with 10 bases separating them. In DNA form, the CDR3 reads TGTGCCAGCATTTCTAACAGCTACGAGCAGTACTTC. Translated: CASISNSYEQYF. The variable domain in full, with the rest retrieved from reference TRBV7-9 and TRBJ2-7, is DTGVSQNPRHKITKRGQNVTFRCDPISEHNRLYWYRQTLGQGPEFLTYFQNEAQLEKSRLLSDRFSAERPKGSFSTLEIQRTEQGDSAMYLCASISNSYEQYFGPGTRLTVT.

This chain uses TRBV11-2 with TRBJ2-1; 8 bases fit TRBD1. CDR1 is SGHAT and CDR2 is FQNNGV in the germline V gene. V lost 5 bases and J lost 1; bases outside the gene matches: 13. This CDR3 region has 18 residues. This CDR3 is CASSGGRGLPKSYNEQFF. DNA for the CDR3: TGTGCCAGCAGCGGGGGCAGGGGGCTTCCCAAATCCTACAATGAGCAGTTCTTC. The full variable domain, rest sourced from reference TRBV11-2 and TRBJ2-1, is EAGVAQSPRYKIIEKRQSVAFWCNPISGHATLYWYQQILGQGPKLLIQFQNNGVVDDSQLPKDRFSAERLKGVDSTLKIQPAKLEDSAVYLCASSGGRGLPKSYNEQFFGPGTRLTVL.

V usage is TRBV27 and J usage is TRBJ2-5; 8 bases align to TRBD1. Per the germline V gene, CDR1 is MNHEY and CDR2 is SMNVEV (reference sequence). Trimming took 0 bases from V and 4 from J; bases not matched to a gene: 7. The CDR3 is made up of 16 amino acids. The CDR3 DNA follows: TGTGCCAGCAGTTTATCAACAGGGGGTAGGCCAGAGACCCAGTACTTC. As protein: CASSLSTGGRPETQYF.

The gene calls are TRBV9 and TRBJ2-1, with D perhaps given as TRBD1 or TRBD2 (6 bases each). Germline lookup yields CDR1 SGDLS and CDR2 YYNGEE. This CDR3 spans 16 amino acids. V lost 2 bases and J lost 10, with 22 bases in between. DNA of the CDR3: TGTGCCAGCAGCGTCCGAGGAGGGGGGTACGAAACAGAGCAGTTCTTC. It translates to CASSVRGGGYETEQFF. Together with reference TRBV9 and TRBJ2-1, the CDR3 gives the full variable domain: DSGVTQTPKHLITATGQRVTLRCSPRSGDLSVYWYQQSLDQGLQFLIQYYNGEERAKGNILERFSAQQFPDLHSELNLSSLELGDSALYFCASSVRGGGYETEQFFGPGTRLTVL.

This clone was observed a few times. This chain connects TRBV19 to TRBJ1-1; D is unclear. Trimming removed 3 bases at V and 1 base at J, with 12 bases between. CDR3 length equals 15 residues. Germline V gene data show CDR1 as LNHDA and CDR2 as SQIVND (reference sequence). CDR3 sequence (DNA): TGTGCCAGTAGTATTCGGGCAGGACCGAACACTGAAGCTTTCTTT. Translating it yields CASSIRAGPNTEAFF.

This chain uses TRBV2 with TRBJ1-2; 9 nucleotides align to TRBD1. The CDR3 runs to 13 residues. Germline loops: CDR1 SNHLY, CDR2 FYNNEI. V trimming: 6 bases; J trimming: 8 bases; junction bases outside the gene matches: 7. CDR3 residues: CASRTGGIPGYTF. The CDR3 DNA reads as TGTGCCAGCAGAACAGGGGGCATCCCGGGCTACACCTTC.

This clone has only a few counts. The chain carries TRBV18 and TRBJ2-3; D call uncertain. Germline V gene lookup returns CDR1 KGHSH and CDR2 LQKENI. The CDR3 sequence is 11 residues long. Trimming left V 4 bases short and J 4 bases short, with 3 bases between. The CDR3 loop is CASSRADTQYF. CDR3 sequence (DNA): TGTGCCAGCTCACGTGCAGATACGCAGTATTTT.

The gene calls are TRBV19 and TRBJ1-4, with 7 positions matching TRBD1. Germline V gives CDR1 LNHDA, CDR2 SQIVND (reference sequence). This CDR3 is built from 13 residues. J was trimmed by 10 bases and V by 11 bases; bases with no gene match: 13. For the CDR3, the DNA is TGTGCCTCGAACGACAGGGAGTACGGAAAACTGTTTTTT. The encoded protein is CASNDREYGKLFF.

This chain joins TRBV5-5 and TRBJ1-5; D is undetermined. V was clipped by 0 bases and J by 0 bases, with 10 bases between them. Per the germline V gene, CDR1 is SGHKS and CDR2 is YYEKEE (reference sequence). The CDR3 spans 16 residues. CDR3 loop: CASSLDLRISNQPQHF. CDR3 DNA: TGTGCCAGCAGCTTGGATCTCAGAATTAGCAATCAGCCCCAGCATTTT.